What follows describes a single T cell receptor beta chain. Its antigen is unknown. The PCR ran on 60 Vbeta and 13 Jbeta primers. Sequencing used immunoSEQ multiplex PCR; TCRdb keeps in-frame clones, though not all of them. The sample has some 180,000 clones, 70% to 85% seen once. The data belong to a study of cytomegalovirus exposure and HLA in healthy donors. The CDR3 has 17 residues. Looked up from germline, CDR1 is SEHNR and CDR2 is FQNEAQ (reference sequence). V lost 7 bases to trimming and J lost 2 bases, with 21 bases between them. General study points: CMV serostatus alone was available as immune exposure information. Confirmation was obtained in vitro that a few CMV-associated chains are specific for CMV antigens. Presence/absence analyses treated sequencing depth as roughly uniform across donors. The likely origin of a cluster of highly shared sequence variants was a sequencing artifact.

Material for sequencing was PBMCs. The sequence derives from a woman in her 30s in good health and CMV-seropositive. V and J are TRBV7-9 and TRBJ2-1, with D perhaps matching TRBD2 (6 bases). The CDR3: CASIPPGSRGAYNEQFF. As DNA, the CDR3 is TGTGCCAGCATCCCACCAGGCTCGCGGGGAGCCTACAATGAGCAGTTCTTC.